The sequence of this T cell receptor beta chain was determined in a study of T cell responses to AZD1222 COVID-19 vaccine. The study's findings and limits: The sample set comprised mostly white British donors with more females, and clonal diversity was possibly underestimated.

Trimming removed 7 bases at V and 1 base at J, with 16 bases between. In germline, CDR1 is MNHEY, CDR2 SMNVEV (reference sequence). The CDR3 loop spans 15 amino acids. As to this clone: Its antigen is as yet unknown.

Assay: immunoSEQ multiplex PCR; the TCRdb copy retains only in-frame clones and omits some. Of some 100,000 clones listed, around nine tenths are singletons. The chain recombines TRBV27 with TRBJ1-1; no firm D call. This specimen was peripheral blood, taken on day 0 of AZD1222 vaccination. This TCR derives from an adult in good health. The CDR3: CASIKSRETNTEAFF. CDR3 nucleotide sequence: TGTGCCAGCATCAAAAGTAGGGAAACGAACACTGAAGCTTTCTTT.